Given below is one T cell receptor (beta chain) in context. The target antigen is unknown. The sample belongs to a study of regulatory and conventional T cells in RAG deficiency. Trimming left V 1 base short and J 5 bases short, with 25 bases between. This CDR3 has 19 residues. The germline V gene encodes CDR1 MGHRA and CDR2 YSYEKL. Regulatory T cells were sorted from blood as CD4+ CD25-high CD127-low cells. This table comes from immunoSEQ multiplex PCR, and its TCRdb copy is limited to in-frame clones, with some not included. The sample lists under 20,000 clones, approximately 88% occurring once. The study's findings and limits: Omenn patients showed >80% Treg-Tconv overlap and shorter CDR3 lengths. Omenn syndrome and CID/AS patients had roughly 100-fold fewer unique Treg TCR beta sequences, versus about 10-fold elsewhere.

These same data were also listed under a study on regulatory T cells. From that paper: The primer mix had 52 TRBV and 13 TRBJ primers.

Sample: Tregs sorted from blood. This clonotype originated in a human donor in good health. The chain joins TRBV4-1 to TRBJ2-3; tentative D call: TRBD2 (7 bases). The CDR3 loop is CASSQARAAGGPGGDTQYF. CDR3 sequence (DNA): TGCGCCAGCAGCCAAGCTCGGGCCGCCGGGGGGCCCGGTGGAGATACGCAGTATTTT.